This T cell receptor (beta chain) was sequenced during a study of beta chain features in type 1 diabetes. The overall study: Sorted cells examined across all samples numbered 107,917,701. Regarding the study as a whole: For Type 1 diabetes patients, all four CD4+ subsets carried TCRB CDR3s that were moderately but significantly shorter. Within the patient group, naive, central memory and Treg TCRB repertoires appeared more similar to each other than within healthy donors.

The ends were cut back, 0 bases at V and 7 bases at J, with 12 bases in the middle. There are 15 residues in the CDR3. The germline V gene encodes CDR1 LGHNA and CDR2 YSLEER. What was sequenced were expressed TCRB transcripts, since all of the isolated RNA had been reverse transcribed. Assay: immunoSEQ multiplex PCR; the TCRdb copy retains only in-frame clones and omits some. The table lists 600,000 to 750,000 clones, around 12% of them singletons. The table lists this clone with a few counts. Antigen unknown. The source is a man in his thirties or forties with type 1 diabetes. Sequencing was done on a sample of naive CD4+ T cells from blood. This rearrangement joins TRBV4-3 to TRBJ2-2, with a tentative D call TRBD2 (6 bases). Written as DNA, the CDR3 is TGCGCCAGCAGCCAAGAACTCCAGGGACTCGGGGAGCTGTTTTTT. The encoded protein is CASSQELQGLGELFF.